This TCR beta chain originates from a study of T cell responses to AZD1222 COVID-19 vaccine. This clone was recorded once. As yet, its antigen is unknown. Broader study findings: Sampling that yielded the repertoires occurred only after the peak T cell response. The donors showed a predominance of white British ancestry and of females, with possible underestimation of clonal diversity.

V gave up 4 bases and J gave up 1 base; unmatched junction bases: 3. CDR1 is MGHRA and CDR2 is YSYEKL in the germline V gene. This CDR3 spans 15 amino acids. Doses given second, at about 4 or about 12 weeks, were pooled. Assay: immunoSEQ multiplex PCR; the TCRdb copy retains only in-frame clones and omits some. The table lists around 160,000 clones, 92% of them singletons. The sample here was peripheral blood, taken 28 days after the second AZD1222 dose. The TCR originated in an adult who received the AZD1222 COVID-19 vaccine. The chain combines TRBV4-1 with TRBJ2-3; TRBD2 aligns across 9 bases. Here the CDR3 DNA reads TGCGCCAGCAGCCTTGTAGCGGGGGGCACAGATACGCAGTATTTT. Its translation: CASSLVAGGTDTQYF.